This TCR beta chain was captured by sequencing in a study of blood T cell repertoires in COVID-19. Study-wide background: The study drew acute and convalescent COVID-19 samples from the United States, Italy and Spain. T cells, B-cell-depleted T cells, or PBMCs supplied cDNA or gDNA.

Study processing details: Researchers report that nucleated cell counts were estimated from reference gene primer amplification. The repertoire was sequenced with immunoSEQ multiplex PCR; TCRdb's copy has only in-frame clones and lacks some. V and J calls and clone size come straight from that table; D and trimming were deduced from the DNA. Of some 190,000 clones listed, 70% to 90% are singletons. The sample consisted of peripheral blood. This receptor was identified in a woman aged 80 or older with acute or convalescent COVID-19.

This CDR3 reads CASSFPQREGFDEQFF. As DNA, the CDR3 is TGTGCCAGCAGTTTCCCCCAGCGGGAGGGCTTCGATGAGCAGTTCTTC. This rearrangement joins TRBV6-5 to TRBJ2-1; 10 positions match TRBD2. Germline values: CDR1 MNHEY, CDR2 SVGAGI. This CDR3 comprises 16 residues. The V segment lost 4 bases and the J segment 8 bases; nucleotides outside the gene matches: 11.